This is a list of T cell receptor beta chains from one sample in a study of blood T cell repertoires in COVID-19. TCRdb's copy holds only in-frame clones and misses some; the assay was immunoSEQ multiplex PCR. The sample shows roughly 78,000 clones, around 89% of them seen only once. Sequencing was performed on peripheral blood. These receptors were collected from a man in his sixties with acute or convalescent COVID-19. The CDR3 runs from the conserved cysteine through the conserved F or W. A D gene is named only where the DNA matches it firmly. Rows give clone size only sometimes, using once, few, many, or a class for an expanded clone.

j_call d_call v_call clone_size cdr3_nt cdr3_aa
TRBJ2-3 TRBD2 TRBV7-3 . TGTGCCAGCAGCCGTAGCGGGGGGGCTGTAGATACGCAGTATTTT CASSRSGGAVDTQYF
TRBJ2-7 TRBD1 TRBV5-1 . TGCGCCAGCAGCTTGAATCTTGCGGCAGGGGGTAACTACGAGCAGTACTTC CASSLNLAAGGNYEQYF
TRBJ1-2 . TRBV28 . TGTGCCAGCAGTTTTGCCCCCCTGAGTGGCTACACCTTC CASSFAPLSGYTF
TRBJ2-1 . TRBV9 . TGTGCCAGCAGCGTAGGGCAGTCTAGCAATGAGCAGTTCTTC CASSVGQSSNEQFF
TRBJ1-2 TRBD1 TRBV7-3 . TGTGCCAGCAGTGACGCAGGGGGCTATGGCTACACCTTC CASSDAGGYGYTF
TRBJ2-1 . TRBV9 . TGTGCCAGCAGCACCCGTGAAGAAGGGGTGCAGTTCTTC CASSTREEGVQFF
TRBJ2-7 TRBD2 TRBV19 . TGTGCCAGTAGTCTCGCCGGGGGGGGAAGTGAGCAGTACTTC CASSLAGGGSEQYF
TRBJ1-1 . TRBV5-1 . TGCGCCAGCAGCCCCCTCGGGCAGGGAGGCTTTCGTGGTAACACTGAAGCTTTCTTT CASSPLGQGGFRGNTEAFF
TRBJ2-7 TRBD1 TRBV19 . TGTGCCAGTAGTCGAACCCAGGGACAGTCCTACGAGCAGTACTTC CASSRTQGQSYEQYF
TRBJ2-5 . TRBV18 once TGTGCCAGCTCACCCGCTGTCGGGGTGGAGGAGACCCAGTACTTC CASSPAVGVEETQYF
TRBJ2-2 . TRBV24-1 . TGTGCCACCATCGGTGAAACCGGGGAGCTGTTTTTT CATIGETGELFF
TRBJ1-6 . TRBV5-1 . TGCGCCAGCAGAGGAGATTCGAATTCACCCCTCCACTTT CASRGDSNSPLHF
TRBJ2-7 TRBD2 TRBV5-1 . TGCGCCAGCACCCCCTTGGCGGGAGGACACGAGCAGTACTTC CASTPLAGGHEQYF
TRBJ1-2 . TRBV5-1 . TGCGCCAGCAGGACGGTATCGGGGGATCTCTATGGCTACACCTTC CASRTVSGDLYGYTF
TRBJ1-4 TRBD1 TRBV30 . TGTGCCTGGTCGGGGAAGGGACAGGGAAAAGAAAAACTGTTTTTT CAWSGKGQGKEKLFF
TRBJ1-1 . TRBV18 . TGTGCCAGCTCACCACCCAGGAACACTGAAGCTTTCTTT CASSPPRNTEAFF